This is a list of T cell receptor beta chains from one sample in a study of cytomegalovirus exposure and HLA in healthy donors. The repertoire was sequenced with immunoSEQ multiplex PCR; TCRdb's copy has only in-frame clones and lacks some. The repertoire includes some 310,000 clones, 88% of them detected once, and around 1% sits in the top ten. Material for sequencing was PBMCs. Every receptor here comes from a man aged 30 to 39 in good health and CMV-seronegative. The CDR3 runs from the conserved cysteine through the conserved F or W. The D gene is left open where the match is weak. Rows give clone size only sometimes, using once, few, many, or a class for an expanded clone.

V: TRBV4-1; D: TRBD1; J: TRBJ2-3; size: .; DNA: TGCGCCAGCAGCACCCTTACCGGGACAGGGGGCGCAGATACGCAGTATTTT; CDR3: CASSTLTGTGGADTQYF
V: TRBV11-2; D: TRBD2; J: TRBJ2-7; size: .; DNA: TGTGCCAGCAGCTTAGATCCAATGGGGACTAGCTACGAGCAGTACTTC; CDR3: CASSLDPMGTSYEQYF
V: TRBV15; D: TRBD1; J: TRBJ1-3; size: .; DNA: TGTGCCACCAGCAGGGACAGGGGGCCTGGAAACACCATATATTTT; CDR3: CATSRDRGPGNTIYF
V: TRBV5-1; D: .; J: TRBJ1-2; size: once; DNA: TGCGCCAGCAGCCCTGGACATACCAGCTCTTCTCTCTATGGCTACACCTTC; CDR3: CASSPGHTSSSLYGYTF
V: TRBV6-5; D: TRBD1; J: TRBJ2-3; size: .; DNA: TGTGCCAGCAGTCGGACAGGCGTGAGGGGTACGCAGTATTTT; CDR3: CASSRTGVRGTQYF
V: TRBV5-4; D: TRBD1; J: TRBJ1-2; size: .; DNA: TGTGCCAGCAGCTTCCTCGGACAGGGGATCTATGGCTACACCTTC; CDR3: CASSFLGQGIYGYTF
V: TRBV6-1; D: .; J: TRBJ1-5; size: .; DNA: TGTGCCAGCACCCAATTTAGCAATCAGCCCCAGCATTTT; CDR3: CASTQFSNQPQHF
V: TRBV7-9; D: .; J: TRBJ1-4; size: .; DNA: TGTGCCAGCAGCGACTTACGAGGGTGGGGGGAAGAAAAACTGTTTTTT; CDR3: CASSDLRGWGEEKLFF
V: TRBV18; D: TRBD2; J: TRBJ2-2; size: .; DNA: TGTGCCAGCCGACAGACTAGCGGGAGCACCGGGGAGCTGTTTTTT; CDR3: CASRQTSGSTGELFF
V: TRBV27; D: TRBD1; J: TRBJ2-7; size: .; DNA: TGTGCCAGCAGAAATACAGGGGGCATCGAGCAGTACTTC; CDR3: CASRNTGGIEQYF
V: TRBV5-1; D: .; J: TRBJ2-7; size: .; DNA: TGCGCCAGCAGCTTGGGCGGAAACTACGAGCAGTACTTC; CDR3: CASSLGGNYEQYF
V: TRBV2; D: .; J: TRBJ2-7; size: few; DNA: TGTGCCAGCAGGTGGACAGCCTTCTCCTACGAGCAGTACTTC; CDR3: CASRWTAFSYEQYF
V: TRBV6-5; D: TRBD2; J: TRBJ2-7; size: .; DNA: TGTGCCAGCAGTTACAGCGCTAGCGGGGGGGCATACGAGCAGTACTTC; CDR3: CASSYSASGGAYEQYF